The clone carrying this TCR beta chain was counted a single time. The antigen remains undetermined. Germline assignment: CDR1 MNHNS and CDR2 SASEGT. The length of the CDR3 is 16 residues. J lost 7 bases, V lost 2 bases, and 11 bases had no gene match. This record comes from a study of cytomegalovirus exposure and HLA in healthy donors. Study findings and constraints: Cytomegalovirus association was listed for 164 TCR beta chains. Most TCR sequences were rare, but some public TCRs occurred in many donors.

Clones were read by immunoSEQ multiplex PCR, and TCRdb kept only the in-frame ones, dropping some. The sample shows 150,000 to 180,000 clones, 75% to 90% of them seen only once. Input material: PBMCs. This receptor was identified in a man between 18 and 35 years old in good health and CMV-seropositive. J is TRBJ1-5 and V is TRBV6-1, with 7 positions matching TRBD1. Here the CDR3 reads CASSERQGVTHQPQHF. In DNA form, the CDR3 reads TGTGCCAGCAGTGAAAGACAGGGCGTAACCCACCAGCCCCAGCATTTT.